This T cell receptor (beta chain) was retrieved from a study of T cell clonotyping in hematopoietic cell transplantation. Turning to this clone: Its specificity is not known.

Between the trimmed V and J ends, which lost 0 bases and 7 bases, there was a span of 16 bases. Germline values: CDR1 SGHRS, CDR2 YFSETQ. The CDR3 consists of 16 residues. Assay used: immunoSEQ multiplex PCR; TCRdb lists only in-frame clones, some missing. Of about 15,000 clones listed, 70% to 90% are singletons. Points from the study as a whole: Higher Inverse Simpson Index values in graft donor and pretransplant recipient predicted broader posttransplant TCR diversity. Pathologically expanded recipient clonotypes increased progressively from day 30 to day 180 as diversity fell.

V usage is TRBV5-1 and J usage is TRBJ2-2; no clear D. This clonotype originated in a male patient aged 45 to 59 who had an allogeneic stem cell transplant from an unrelated donor, so T cells may come from the graft donor. Some clones in this sample may be carry-over from other donors' samples. Sequences were derived from PBMCs, sampled 100 days after allogeneic stem cell transplant. CDR3 loop: CASSLAAGPGDGELFF. CDR3 DNA: TGCGCCAGCAGCTTGGCTGCAGGCCCCGGAGACGGGGAGCTGTTTTTT.